Shown below are 5 T cell receptor beta chains from a single sample sequenced in a study of T cells in localized non-small cell lung cancer. Produced via immunoSEQ multiplex PCR; TCRdb's table is partial and in-frame only. Of 2,500 to 3,500 clones listed, 30% to 45% were seen once; the top ten hold around 20%. This sample comprised lung tumor tissue, obtained before any cancer treatment. All receptors come from a male donor aged 60 or older with stage I squamous cell lung carcinoma.

The gene calls are TRBV27 and TRBJ2-1; 9 nucleotides line up with TRBD2. The CDR3 has 16 residues. V lost 3 bases, J lost 0 bases, and 3 bases stayed unmatched. The germline gives CDR1 MNHEY, CDR2 SMNVEV (reference sequence). CDR3 bases: TGTGCCAGCAGTTTTCTAGCGGGGAGCTCCTACAATGAGCAGTTCTTC. This sequence encodes CASSFLAGSSYNEQFF.

This clone was found a few times. This chain joins TRBV28 and TRBJ1-2; TRBD1 is a possible D gene (5 bases). V lost 6 bases, J lost 3 bases, and 14 bases lay in between. Germline V lookup: CDR1 MDHEN, CDR2 SYDVKM. CDR3 size: 14 residues. CDR3 region: CASRGPGIDYGYTF. CDR3 sequence (DNA): TGTGCCAGCAGGGGACCGGGGATAGACTATGGCTACACCTTC.

This clone showed up just a few times. V is TRBV9 and J is TRBJ1-5; tentative D call: TRBD1 (6 bases). CDR1 and CDR2 from the germline V gene are SGDLS and YYNGEE. The CDR3 has 12 amino acids. Between the trimmed V and J ends, which lost 5 bases and 13 bases, there was a span of 16 bases. The CDR3 loop is CASSLRDTVQHF. As DNA, the CDR3 is TGTGCCAGCAGTCTACGGGACACCGTTCAGCATTTT.

The J gene is TRBJ2-7, the V gene TRBV30; no reliable D call. The germline CDR1 and CDR2 sequences are GTSNPN and SVGIG (reference sequence). This CDR3 is 14 amino acids long. With 0 bases removed from V and 2 bases from J, the gap between germline ends came to 11 bases. CDR3 loop: CAWSVLGKTYEQYF. CDR3 in DNA: TGTGCCTGGAGTGTACTCGGCAAAACCTACGAGCAGTACTTC.

In its sample, this clone was seen a few times. CDR3 protein: CAIRAGRSGNTIYF. The DNA of the CDR3 is TGTGCCATCAGGGCCGGACGGTCTGGAAACACCATATATTTT. The chain has TRBV10-3 and TRBJ1-3; D remains unclear. The germline gives CDR1 ENHRY, CDR2 SYGVKD. The V end was cut by 6 bases, the J end by 1 base, with 10 bases between. The CDR3 sequence is 14 residues long.